These 18 T cell receptor beta chains were all obtained from the same sample, sequenced in a study of blood T cell repertoires in COVID-19. Sequencing used immunoSEQ multiplex PCR; TCRdb keeps in-frame clones, though not all of them. The sample carries 250,000 or so clones, approximately 89% recorded once. The sample comprised PBMCs or T cells enriched from blood (not recorded which). The receptors derive from a middle-aged man who had been exposed to COVID-19.

The gene calls are TRBV5-8 and TRBJ2-3, with 7 nucleotides matching TRBD1. The CDR3 spans 15 residues. V shed 4 bases and J 6 bases; nucleotides not matched to a gene: 11. CDR1 SGHTS and CDR2 YDEGEE come from the germline V gene. CDR3 protein: CASSLPRTGFDTQYF. In nucleotides, the CDR3 is TGTGCCAGCAGCCTGCCCCGGACAGGTTTCGATACGCAGTATTTT.

The J gene is TRBJ1-1, the V gene TRBV29-1; tentative D call: TRBD1 (6 bases). Germline CDR1 reads SQVTM; CDR2 reads ANQGSEA. The length of the CDR3 is 14 residues. The V and J ends lost 5 bases and 3 bases respectively, with 16 bases between them. CDR3 region: CSVLPTWGHTEAFF. In nucleotides, the CDR3 is TGCAGCGTTCTCCCGACATGGGGGCACACTGAAGCTTTCTTT.

This clone was counted a single time. This chain joins TRBV24-1 and TRBJ2-3, with 10 bases matching TRBD1. Per the germline V gene, CDR1 is KGHDR and CDR2 is SFDVKD. The CDR3 runs 19 residues. V shed 4 bases and J 1 base; nucleotides not matched to a gene: 13. The CDR3 sequence: CATSDPDRGVGFGTDTQYF. In DNA form, the CDR3 reads TGTGCCACCAGTGACCCGGACAGGGGGGTCGGTTTCGGCACAGATACGCAGTATTTT.

The chain combines TRBV11-3 with TRBJ2-2; TRBD2 agrees at 11 bases. The CDR3 totals 15 residues. The V gene end was trimmed by 6 bases and the J gene end by 5 bases; junction bases not matched to a gene: 5. Germline V gene data show CDR1 as SGHNT and CDR2 as YENEEA. The CDR3 region is CASSTSGRDTGELFF. CDR3 nucleotides: TGTGCCAGCAGTACTAGCGGGAGAGATACCGGGGAGCTGTTTTTT.

The chain joins TRBV21-1 to TRBJ2-6; the table assigns TRBD1, which was not confirmed against the DNA. TRBV21-1 is assigned pseudogene status. This CDR3 comprises 16 residues. DNA of the CDR3: TGTGCCAGCAGCGGACAGGCTAGCTCTGGGGCCAACGTCCTGACTTTC. It codes for CASSGQASSGANVLTF.

The chain employs TRBV18 and TRBJ2-4; possible D gene TRBD2, 5 bases. Trimming took off 0 bases at V and 1 base at J, with 10 bases between the two ends. CDR1 is KGHSH and CDR2 is LQKENI in the germline V gene. The CDR3 covers 16 residues. CDR3 region: CASSPPLEVAKNIQYF. In DNA form, the CDR3 reads TGTGCCAGCTCACCACCTTTGGAGGTGGCCAAAAACATTCAGTACTTC.

This clone is a singleton in its sample. The chain recombines TRBV7-2 with TRBJ2-5; 7 bases map to TRBD2. Trimming at V came to 1 base and at J to 5 bases, leaving 10 bases not matched to a gene. The CDR3 runs 16 residues. In germline, CDR1 is SGHTA, CDR2 FQGNSA. The CDR3, as DNA: TGTGCCAGCAGCTTAGAAGGCGGGGGAGGTATCGAGACCCAGTACTTC. Translating it yields CASSLEGGGGIETQYF.

The chain carries TRBV28 and TRBJ1-5; 8 bases agree with TRBD1. The germline V gene has CDR1 MDHEN and CDR2 SYDVKM. The CDR3 loop spans 18 amino acids. The J segment lost 6 bases and the V segment lost 5 bases, leaving 18 bases of the junction unmatched. The CDR3 region is CASSPKYRGNLYGQPQHF. The DNA for the CDR3 is TGTGCCAGCAGTCCTAAATACAGGGGGAATCTGTATGGTCAGCCCCAGCATTTT.

In this sample, this clone turned up once. The chain combines TRBV7-2 with TRBJ1-4, with D uncertain. Trimming pared 5 bases from V and 5 bases from J, leaving 15 bases between. Germline CDR1 is SGHTA and CDR2 is FQGNSA. This CDR3 is 15 amino acids long. The CDR3 region is CASSDNIGGNEKLFF. The CDR3 DNA reads TGTGCCAGCAGCGATAACATCGGAGGGAATGAAAAACTGTTTTTT. Supplemented by reference TRBV7-2 and TRBJ1-4, the full variable domain reads GAGVSQSPSNKVTEKGKDVELRCDPISGHTALYWYRQSLGQGLEFLIYFQGNSAPDKSGLPSDRFSAERTGGSVSTLTIQRTQQEDSAVYLCASSDNIGGNEKLFFGSGTQLSVL.

The rearrangement joins TRBV10-3 to TRBJ2-7; 7 bases map to TRBD2. V dropped 10 bases and J dropped 3; count of bases not matched to a gene: 6. The CDR3 runs to 12 residues. CDR1 ENHRY and CDR2 SYGVKD come from the germline V gene. The CDR3 DNA follows: TGTGCCACCAAGGGACTATTCTACGAGCAGTACTTC. Protein: CATKGLFYEQYF.

V usage is TRBV7-3 and J usage is TRBJ1-1, with 10 bases lining up with TRBD1. From germline, CDR1 is SGHTA and CDR2 FQGTGA. The CDR3 runs to 17 residues. The V and J ends lost 8 bases and 3 bases, in that order; junction bases with no gene match: 15. The CDR3 spells CASYPAVTGGFDTEAFF. The CDR3, as DNA: TGTGCCAGCTACCCCGCCGTGACAGGGGGCTTTGACACTGAAGCTTTCTTT.

The V gene is TRBV28, the J gene TRBJ1-1; no clear D gene. Trimming shortened V by 7 bases and J by 11 bases, and 14 bases separated the two germline ends. Germline V gene lookup returns CDR1 MDHEN and CDR2 SYDVKM. CDR3 length equals 11 residues. The CDR3 region has the DNA TGTGCCAGCACCTCTCCAGGCCTTGCTTTCTTT. The encoded protein is CASTSPGLAFF.

V is TRBV2 and J is TRBJ2-2; 11 bases match TRBD2. Losses at the gene ends were 4 bases for V and 4 bases for J; bases not matched to a gene: 5. This CDR3 has 16 residues. Germline CDR1 is SNHLY and CDR2 is FYNNEI. CDR3 protein: CASSGLAGFGTGELFF. The CDR3, as DNA: TGTGCCAGCAGTGGACTAGCGGGGTTTGGCACCGGGGAGCTGTTTTTT.

The chain has TRBV7-9 and TRBJ2-2; the match to TRBD2 covers 8 bases. This CDR3 has 19 amino acids. V dropped 3 bases and J dropped 3; count of bases not matched to a gene: 15. The V gene's germline CDR1 is SEHNR and CDR2 FQNEAQ (reference sequence). The CDR3 DNA reads TGTGCCAGCAGCTTCCGACTCGGCAGCGGGGGAGGGGACACCGGGGAGCTGTTTTTT. It encodes CASSFRLGSGGGDTGELFF.

The V gene is TRBV3-1 (or the pseudogene TRBV3-2), the J gene TRBJ2-1; D is ambiguous. V lost 1 base, J lost 6 bases, and 10 bases lay in between. The V gene's germline CDR1 is LGHDT and CDR2 YNNKEL (reference sequence). There are 14 residues in the CDR3. The CDR3 sequence is CASSQGPFSNEQFF. The CDR3 coding sequence is TGTGCCAGCAGCCAAGGTCCCTTCTCCAATGAGCAGTTCTTC.

This clone was seen a few times. The genes are TRBV19 and TRBJ1-1; D unresolved. The CDR3 consists of 15 residues. Germline V gene data show CDR1 as LNHDA and CDR2 as SQIVND (reference sequence). The V gene lost 9 bases and the J gene lost 1 base, with 18 bases spanning the gap. The CDR3 DNA follows: TGTGCCAGCATGATGACACAGATGGAGAACACTGAAGCTTTCTTT. Amino acid sequence: CASMMTQMENTEAFF.

The rearrangement uses TRBV29-1 and TRBJ2-5; the D gene is possibly TRBD2 (6 bases). The length of the CDR3 is 13 residues. Germline lookup yields CDR1 SQVTM and CDR2 ANQGSEA. V gave up 6 bases and J gave up 4 bases, with 15 bases separating them. The CDR3 loop is CSVATRLSETQYF. In DNA, the CDR3 is TGCAGCGTGGCGACTAGACTTTCAGAGACCCAGTACTTC. Full variable domain (remainder filled in from reference TRBV29-1 and TRBJ2-5): SAVISQKPSRDICQRGTSLTIQCQVDSQVTMMFWYRQQPGQSLTLIATANQGSEATYESGFVIDKFPISRPNLTFSTLTVSNMSPEDSSIYLCSVATRLSETQYFGPGTRLLVL.

The chain is built from TRBV15 and TRBJ2-2, with TRBD1 matching 7 bases. The CDR3 extends over 17 amino acids. Unmatched junction bases numbered 5, after V lost 0 bases and J lost 1 base. CDR1 LNHNV and CDR2 YYDKDF come from the germline V gene (reference sequence). The CDR3 here is CATSRDQPGGNTGELFF. CDR3 in DNA: TGTGCCACCAGCAGAGATCAGCCAGGGGGGAACACCGGGGAGCTGTTTTTT.